The clone carrying this T cell receptor (beta chain) was picked up a small number of times. Its specificity is unknown. This sample was included in a study of T cell repertoires in cytomegalovirus infection. TCRdb re-called the reads with MiXCR, one entry per CDR3 protein. The sample records approximately 990,000 distinct CDR3 sequences, approximately 30% being singletons. This CDR3 is 13 amino acids long. CDR1 SEHNR and CDR2 FQNEAQ come from the germline V gene (reference sequence). Sequencing used cultured CD8+ T cells from PBMCs, obtained from culture after CMV antigen stimulation. This chain joins TRBV7-9 and TRBJ2-1; either TRBD1 or TRBD2 may fit D (5 bases each). The source of this sequence is a human donor in good health (CMV status not recorded). Some clones in this sample may be carry-over from other donors' samples. CDR3 in amino acids: CASWGSGYNEQFF. For the CDR3, the DNA is TGTGCTTCTTGGGGGTCGGGTTACAATGAGCAGTTCTTC.